Shown below are 20 T cell receptor beta chains from a single sample sequenced in a study of untreated major depressive disorder. Sequencing used immunoSEQ multiplex PCR; TCRdb keeps in-frame clones, though not all of them. Of about 21,000 clones in the sample, 89% were seen once. Sequencing input: CD4+ T cells from PBMCs. The receptors derive from a woman in her 40s in good health.

The CDR3 reads CASSLDSTGELFF. DNA of the CDR3: TGTGCCAGCAGTTTGGACAGCACCGGGGAGCTGTTTTTT. The chain uses TRBV6-5 and TRBJ2-2, with a possible D match to TRBD1 (6 bases). Per the germline V gene, CDR1 is MNHEY and CDR2 is SVGAGI. CDR3 length: 13 amino acids. Trimming shortened V by 4 bases and J by 4 bases, and 7 bases separated the two germline ends.

CDR3 sequence reads: CASSPTGPNTEAFF. CDR3 sequence (DNA): TGTGCCAGCAGTCCGACAGGGCCCAACACTGAAGCTTTCTTT. The chain carries TRBV27 and TRBJ1-1; the match to TRBD1 covers 7 bases. Looked up from germline, CDR1 is MNHEY and CDR2 is SMNVEV (reference sequence). V dropped 5 bases and J dropped 2; count of bases not matched to a gene: 5. This CDR3 has 14 amino acids.

V gene TRBV6-6 combines with J gene TRBJ1-6; no reliable D call. Germline V gene lookup returns CDR1 MNHNY and CDR2 SVGAGI (reference sequence). The CDR3 length is 14 residues. V was clipped by 7 bases and J by 5 bases, with 12 bases between them. The CDR3 reads CASTYTTDNSPLHF. The CDR3 nucleotides are TGTGCCAGCACGTATACGACGGATAATTCACCCCTCCACTTT.

The V and J genes are TRBV10-3 and TRBJ2-4, with D perhaps TRBD1 or TRBD2 (5 bases each). Deletions cut 10 bases from V and 2 bases from J, with 12 bases between. Germline loops: CDR1 ENHRY, CDR2 SYGVKD. The CDR3 spans 13 residues. Here the CDR3 reads CATQGEPKNIQYF. The CDR3 region has the DNA TGTGCCACCCAAGGGGAGCCCAAAAACATTCAGTACTTC.

The J gene is TRBJ2-7, the V gene TRBV6-5; 10 bases are a match to TRBD1. The CDR3 sequence is 14 residues long. V lost 7 bases, J lost 1 base, and 4 bases stayed unmatched. The V gene's germline CDR1 is MNHEY and CDR2 SVGAGI. The DNA for the CDR3 is TGTGCCAGCACCGCGGGACAGGGGTCCTACGAGCAGTACTTC. As protein: CASTAGQGSYEQYF.

This clone has only one observation. The rearrangement uses TRBV28 and TRBJ2-1; 7 nucleotides match TRBD1. The CDR3 sequence is 13 residues long. Germline CDR1 MDHEN, CDR2 SYDVKM. J was trimmed by 12 bases and V by 4 bases; bases with no gene match: 9. CDR3 in amino acids: CASSSPDRSGQFF. CDR3 in DNA: TGTGCCAGCAGTTCCCCGGACAGGTCGGGGCAGTTCTTC. The full variable domain, its missing parts supplied by reference TRBV28 and TRBJ2-1, is DVKVTQSSRYLVKRTGEKVFLECVQDMDHENMFWYRQDPGLGLRLIYFSYDVKMKEKGDIPEGYSVSREKKERFSLILESASTNQTSMYLCASSSPDRSGQFFGPGTRLTVL.

The rearrangement links TRBV29-1 to TRBJ2-1; D gene ambiguous. The CDR3 runs to 11 residues. CDR1 is SQVTM, CDR2 ANQGSEA, per germline. V lost 4 bases to trimming and J lost 2 bases, with 3 bases between them. CDR3 sequence reads: CSVAAYNEQFF. The CDR3 DNA follows: TGCAGCGTTGCAGCCTACAATGAGCAGTTCTTC.

The chain joins TRBV9 to TRBJ2-1, with 7 bases lining up with TRBD1. The CDR3 extends over 16 amino acids. Looked up from germline, CDR1 is SGDLS and CDR2 is YYNGEE. J lost 15 bases, V lost 3 bases, and 21 bases had no gene match. The DNA for the CDR3 is TGTGCCAGCAGCGCGACCGGACAGGACTCCTACCAGGGCCGGTTCTTC. Translation gives CASSATGQDSYQGRFF.

V usage is TRBV19 and J usage is TRBJ2-5; perhaps TRBD1 as D (5 bases). Trimming took off 3 bases at V and 5 bases at J, with 16 bases between the two ends. The germline CDR1 and CDR2 sequences are LNHDA and SQIVND (reference sequence). The CDR3 spans 15 residues. This CDR3 reads CASSIYVQEGETQYF. The CDR3 nucleotides are TGTGCCAGTAGTATCTATGTACAGGAAGGGGAGACCCAGTACTTC.

This clone was counted only a few times. The chain joins TRBV15 to TRBJ1-1; D possibly corresponds to TRBD1 (5 bases). Trimming cost V 0 bases and J 5 bases, with 10 bases left between them. This CDR3 has 14 residues. Germline CDR1 LNHNV, CDR2 YYDKDF (reference sequence). CDR3 amino acids: CATSREGVGTEAFF. CDR3 bases: TGTGCCACCAGCAGAGAAGGGGTAGGGACTGAAGCTTTCTTT.

Worth noting for this clone: Within the sample, other DNA sequences also encode this same CDR3. This sequence joins TRBV5-1 and TRBJ1-3, with a weak D call TRBD1 (5 bases). From germline, CDR1 is SGHRS and CDR2 YFSETQ. V shed 4 bases and J shed 0 bases, with 5 bases lying between them. This CDR3 has 13 residues. The CDR3 DNA is TGCGCCAGCAGCCAGGGCTCTGGAAACACCATATATTTT. Its protein is CASSQGSGNTIYF.

In its sample, this clone was seen once. This chain links TRBV28 with TRBJ2-2; D gene unclear. V lost 6 bases and J lost 0, with 8 bases in between. This CDR3 is built from 14 residues. Germline V CDR1 and CDR2: MDHEN, SYDVKM. The DNA of the CDR3 is TGTGCCAGCAGCCCAAGACCGAACACCGGGGAGCTGTTTTTT. Its translation: CASSPRPNTGELFF.

The rearrangement joins TRBV21-1 to TRBJ2-1. TRBV21-1 is annotated as a pseudogene. The CDR3 runs 15 residues. CDR3 bases: TGTGCCAGCAGCACCCGGGCGGTTGAAAACAATGAGCAGTTCTTC. Residues: CASSTRAVENNEQFF.

This chain uses TRBV6-1 with TRBJ1-2; 7 nucleotides agree with TRBD1. The V gene's germline CDR1 is MNHNS and CDR2 SASEGT. There are 13 residues in the CDR3. V shed 4 bases, J shed 5 bases, and the junction held 4 bases outside the gene matches. The CDR3 region has the DNA TGTGCCAGCAGTGTTCCACAGGGGTATGGCTACACCTTC. Its protein is CASSVPQGYGYTF.

This chain joins TRBV18 and TRBJ2-3, with 12 bases aligning to TRBD2. CDR1 is KGHSH, CDR2 LQKENI, per germline. The J segment lost 2 bases and the V segment lost 2 bases, leaving 14 bases of the junction unmatched. This CDR3 comprises 20 residues. The CDR3 loop is CASSPSLRTGTSGPTDTQYF. In nucleotides, the CDR3 is TGTGCCAGCTCACCAAGTCTCCGAACCGGGACTAGCGGGCCCACAGATACGCAGTATTTT.

V gene TRBV5-4 combines with J gene TRBJ2-4; tentative D call: TRBD2 (5 bases). Germline V CDR1 and CDR2: SGHNT, YYREEE (reference sequence). Between the trimmed V and J ends, which lost 2 bases and 6 bases, there was a span of 9 bases. This CDR3 has 13 residues. The DNA of the CDR3 is TGTGCCAGCAGCTTTCGGGGTCTAAACATTCAGTACTTC. This codes for CASSFRGLNIQYF.

The genes are TRBV4-1 and TRBJ1-6, with no clear D. V lost 0 bases, J lost 0 bases, and 12 bases lay in between. Germline CDR1 is MGHRA and CDR2 is YSYEKL. The CDR3 contains 18 residues. DNA of the CDR3: TGCGCCAGCAGCCAAGAAGTGAGCACCAGCTCCTATAATTCACCCCTCCACTTT. Translated: CASSQEVSTSSYNSPLHF.

This rearrangement joins TRBV4-1 to TRBJ1-5; D is perhaps TRBD1 (6 bases). The CDR3 spans 17 residues. V was clipped by 0 bases and J by 7 bases, with 19 bases between them. Germline V gene lookup returns CDR1 MGHRA and CDR2 YSYEKL. For the CDR3, the DNA is TGCGCCAGCAGCCAAGATGGGCAGGGGAGAGGGTGGCAGCCCCAGCATTTT. Its translation: CASSQDGQGRGWQPQHF.

The J gene is TRBJ2-1, the V gene TRBV2; the match to TRBD2 covers 8 bases. This CDR3 has 19 residues. Trimming at V came to 7 bases and at J to 2 bases, leaving 19 bases not matched to a gene. Germline assignment: CDR1 SNHLY and CDR2 FYNNEI. The CDR3 sequence is CASTRGVVRREGPYNEQFF. The CDR3 nucleotides are TGTGCCAGCACCCGGGGAGTGGTGAGACGGGAGGGCCCCTACAATGAGCAGTTCTTC.

The chain carries TRBV6-6 and TRBJ1-1, with D tentatively TRBD1 (6 bases). Trimming took 5 bases from V and 1 from J, leaving 14 bases between them. The CDR3 sequence is 15 residues long. Germline assignment: CDR1 MNHNY and CDR2 SVGAGI (reference sequence). CDR3 loop: CASSPRQVENTEAFF. DNA for the CDR3: TGTGCCAGCAGTCCACGACAGGTTGAGAACACTGAAGCTTTCTTT.